This TCR beta chain was retrieved from a study of blood T cells in healthy people across ages. Primers used in a second PCR of roughly 7 to 12 cycles were a sample-barcoded 5' primer and a J-beta primer mix. MiXCR, applied by TCRdb to the 5' RACE reads, yields one record per CDR3 protein. The sample yields under 1,100,000 distinct CDR3 sequences, almost 25% seen once. The CDR3 loop spans 14 amino acids. Per the germline V gene, CDR1 is SGDLS and CDR2 is YYNGEE. This same sample was also part of a study on T cells of mothers and their children.

Input material: blood. The J gene is TRBJ2-7, the V gene TRBV9; 9 bases are shared with TRBD2. The J call may be wrong; the DNA end is better matched by TRBJ2-5. The clonotype comes from a girl aged 2 to 9 in good health. Here the CDR3 reads CASSVLAGAETQYF. In DNA, the CDR3 is TGTGCCAGCAGCGTTTTAGCGGGAGCCGAGACCCAGTACTTC.